This T cell receptor (beta chain) was recorded in a study of blood T cell repertoires in COVID-19. Study summary: The United States, Italy and Spain provided the acute and convalescent COVID-19 samples. In each case, the material was cDNA or gDNA derived from T cells, B-cell-depleted T cells, or PBMCs.

This CDR3 has 15 residues. Germline trimming cut 5 bases from V and 0 bases from J; bases unmatched to any gene: 2. Looked up from germline, CDR1 is LNHNV and CDR2 is YYDKDF (reference sequence). Generated by immunoSEQ multiplex PCR, the TCRdb table keeps only in-frame clones and is missing some. The profile shows fewer than 350,000 clones, about 83% of them singletons. In Cohort 3, a recovered donor had either two negative PCRs, clearance, or symptom resolution. The sequencing sample was made of PBMCs or T cells enriched from blood (not recorded which). The chain recombines TRBV15 with TRBJ2-5, with TRBD1 matching 11 bases. This sequence was found in a woman aged 40 to 50 who had recovered from COVID-19. CDR3 nucleotide sequence: TGTGCCACCAGCCGGGACAGGGGGGACCAAGAGACCCAGTACTTC. Residues: CATSRDRGDQETQYF.